This is a list of T cell receptor beta chains from one sample in a study of CD8+ T cells in alopecia areata. TCRdb keeps only in-frame clones here, not all; method: immunoSEQ multiplex PCR. The table lists about 270,000 clones, around three fifths of them singletons, with roughly 0.88% in the top ten. The source was CD4+ T cells sorted from blood, collected around week 54, from a patient treated with tofacitinib. The receptors derive from a human donor with alopecia areata. Each CDR3 is given with its conserved first and last residue. Fields, in order: V gene, D gene, clone size, J gene, CDR3 DNA, CDR3 protein. The D gene is left open where the match is weak. A row's size may be missing; if present it is once, few, many or a size class.

TRBV29-1,-,-,TRBJ1-1,TGCAGCGTTGGAGAAAGACAGGACTCTTTT,CSVGERQDSF
TRBV7-9,-,-,TRBJ2-2,TGTGCCGGCACTGGAGGGCTCGGCGGGGAGCTGTTTTTT,CAGTGGLGGELFF
TRBV30,-,few,TRBJ2-6,TGTGCCTGGAGCCGGAGCTCTGGGGCCAACGTCCTGACTTTC,CAWSRSSGANVLTF
TRBV10-3,TRBD1,few,TRBJ2-7,TGTGCCATCAGTGAGGAACAGGGGGGAGTCTACGAGCAGTACTTC,CAISEEQGGVYEQYF
TRBV27,TRBD1,-,TRBJ2-7,TGTGCCAGCGCACGACAGGGGGTTTCCTACGAGCAGTACTTC,CASARQGVSYEQYF
TRBV5-1,-,-,TRBJ1-2,TGCGCCAGCAGCCAGGGGTTGGAAGACTATGGCTACACCTTC,CASSQGLEDYGYTF
TRBV7-2,TRBD1,-,TRBJ2-4,TGTGCCAGCAGCTTAGTGGGGACAGCCTCAGCCAAAAACATTCAGTACTTC,CASSLVGTASAKNIQYF
TRBV2,-,-,TRBJ2-4,TGTGCCAGCAGTGTCCGACAGTTTATGGACATTCAGTACTTC,CASSVRQFMDIQYF
TRBV4-3,TRBD1,-,TRBJ1-5,TGCGCCAGCAGCCGAGGACAGGGAGATCAGCCCCAGCATTTT,CASSRGQGDQPQHF
TRBV6-6,TRBD2,-,TRBJ2-1,TGTGCCACACTCCGGGGGAGCGGGGGCCCTAATGAGCAGTTCTTC,CATLRGSGGPNEQFF
TRBV12-5,-,-,TRBJ2-7,TGTGCTAGTGGTTTGGACAGGGAGCAGTACTTC,CASGLDREQYF
TRBV7-3,-,few,TRBJ2-7,TGTGCCAGCAGCCCCGCCGGTCTGGACGAGCAGTACTTC,CASSPAGLDEQYF
TRBV30,-,-,TRBJ1-4,TGTGCCTGGAGTCGCAGAGGGACGCAGGATGAAAAACTGTTTTTT,CAWSRRGTQDEKLFF
TRBV9,TRBD1,-,TRBJ2-1,TGTGCCAGCAGCGTCGCCCGGGACAGGGGTGAGCAGTTCTTC,CASSVARDRGEQFF
TRBV4-1,TRBD2,-,TRBJ2-1,TGCGCCAGCAGCCAAGTGGATCTAGGGCTAGCGGGGACGAATGAGCAGTTCTTC,CASSQVDLGLAGTNEQFF
TRBV29-1,-,-,TRBJ2-7,TGCAGCGTGTCCAACTACGACTCCTACGAGCAGTACTTC,CSVSNYDSYEQYF
TRBV29-1,-,-,TRBJ2-5,TGCAGCGTTCTCGGGTTAGGGTTAGAGACCCAGTACTTC,CSVLGLGLETQYF
TRBV5-4,-,-,TRBJ1-2,TGTGCCAGCAGCTTGCCCGACAGCTACTATGGCTACACCTTC,CASSLPDSYYGYTF
TRBV2,-,-,TRBJ2-5,TGTGCCAGCAGTGAAAGGGGACTCCCACAAGAGACCCAGTACTTC,CASSERGLPQETQYF
TRBV11-2,TRBD1,-,TRBJ2-7,TGTGCCAGCAGCTTAGGGACAGGGGGCGAGCAGTACTTC,CASSLGTGGEQYF
TRBV6-5,TRBD1,-,TRBJ1-2,TGTGCCAGCAGCAGACAGGGGGCTCGGGATGGCTACACCTTC,CASSRQGARDGYTF
TRBV5-1,-,few,TRBJ2-1,TGCGCCAGCAGTGCCGGGATGAACAATGAGCAGTTCTTC,CASSAGMNNEQFF
TRBV30,TRBD1,-,TRBJ1-4,TGTGCCTGGTCTTGGGGACAGGGGGATAGTGGAACTAATGAAAAACTGTTTTTT,CAWSWGQGDSGTNEKLFF
TRBV30,TRBD1,-,TRBJ2-2,TGTGCCTGGAGGACCGGGACAGCGAACACCGGGGAGCTGTTTTTT,CAWRTGTANTGELFF
TRBV20-1,-,-,TRBJ1-4,TGCAGTGCCGAGAATCAAATACCCCTTTTT,CSAENQIPLF
TRBV5-4,-,few,TRBJ2-1,TGTGCCAGCAGCCATTTTGACGGGAACAATGAGCAGTTCTTC,CASSHFDGNNEQFF
TRBV2,-,few,TRBJ1-5,TGTGCCAGCAAGGGACAAAGCAATCAGCCCCAGCATTTT,CASKGQSNQPQHF
TRBV29-1,-,-,TRBJ1-1,TGCAGCGTTGAAAGGGACAAGAACACTGAAGCTTTCTTT,CSVERDKNTEAFF
TRBV29-1,-,few,TRBJ1-2,TGCAGCGTGACCAGCCGACAGCGCGTGGGCTACACCTTC,CSVTSRQRVGYTF
TRBV5-1,-,-,TRBJ2-1,TGCGCCAGCAGCCTAGGTCCTACAAGGGACAATGAGCAGTTCTTC,CASSLGPTRDNEQFF
TRBV6-6,TRBD1,-,TRBJ2-7,TGTGCCAGCAGGCTGGGACAGAGAGTCTACGAGCAGTACTTC,CASRLGQRVYEQYF
TRBV11-3,-,-,TRBJ2-1,TGTGCCAGCAGCCATCACAATGAGCAGTTCTTC,CASSHHNEQFF
TRBV30,-,few,TRBJ2-2,TGTGCCTGGAGTGGACAAACCGGGGAGCTGTTTTTT,CAWSGQTGELFF
TRBV27,-,few,TRBJ1-1,TGTGCCAGCAGAGACCCAAAAACTGAAGCTTTCTTT,CASRDPKTEAFF
TRBV4-3,-,-,TRBJ1-4,TGCGCCAGCAGCCATGCTCGGACAGTCTCTGGTAATGAAAAACTGTTTTTT,CASSHARTVSGNEKLFF
TRBV25-1,TRBD1,-,TRBJ2-5,TGTGCCAGCAGTGTGGCAGGGGGAGTGGGAGAGCAGTACTTC,CASSVAGGVGEQYF
TRBV10-3,TRBD2,few,TRBJ2-7,TGTGCCATCTCCCCACGCTGGGACTACACCTACGAGCAGTACTTC,CAISPRWDYTYEQYF
TRBV29-1,TRBD1,-,TRBJ1-1,TGCAGCGTGGGACAGGCTGCAGCTTTCTTT,CSVGQAAAFF
TRBV10-3,-,-,TRBJ2-5,TGTGCCATCCGTCCCGGAGGTGGTCAAGAGACCCAGTACTTC,CAIRPGGGQETQYF